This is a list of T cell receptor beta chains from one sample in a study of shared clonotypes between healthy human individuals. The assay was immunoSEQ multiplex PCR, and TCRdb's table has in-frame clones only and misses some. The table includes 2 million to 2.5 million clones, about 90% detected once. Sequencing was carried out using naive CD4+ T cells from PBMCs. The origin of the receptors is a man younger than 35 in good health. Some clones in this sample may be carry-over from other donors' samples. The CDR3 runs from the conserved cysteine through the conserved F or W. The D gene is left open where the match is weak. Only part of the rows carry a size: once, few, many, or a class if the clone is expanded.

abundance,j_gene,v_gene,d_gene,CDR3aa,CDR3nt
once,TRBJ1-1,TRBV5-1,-,CASSLVGRRNTEAFF,TGCGCCAGCAGCTTGGTCGGCCGAAGGAACACTGAAGCTTTCTTT
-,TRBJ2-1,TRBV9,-,CASSPGTHTKQFF,TGTGCCAGCAGCCCCGGGACACATACAAAGCAGTTCTTC
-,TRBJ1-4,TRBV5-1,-,CASSLADGATNEKLFF,TGCGCCAGCAGCTTGGCCGATGGGGCAACTAATGAAAAACTGTTTTTT
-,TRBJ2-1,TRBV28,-,CASSLRRGRNEQFF,TGTGCCAGCAGTCTACGAAGGGGCAGAAATGAGCAGTTCTTC
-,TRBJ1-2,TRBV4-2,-,CASSPTEGMSYTF,TGTGCCAGCAGCCCGACGGAGGGAATGAGCTACACCTTC
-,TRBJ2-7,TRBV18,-,CASSPLVGAYEQYF,TGTGCCAGCTCACCCCTCGTGGGGGCCTACGAGCAGTACTTC
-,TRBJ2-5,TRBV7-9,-,CASSLSTTQETQYF,TGTGCCAGCAGCTTGAGCACAACTCAAGAGACCCAGTACTTC
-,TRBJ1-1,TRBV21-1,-,CASSKAREEKVAFF,TGTGCCAGCAGCAAAGCGCGGGAGGAAAAGGTAGCTTTCTTT
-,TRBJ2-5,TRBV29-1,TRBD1,CSVVGQGAWETQYF,TGCAGCGTTGTTGGTCAGGGGGCATGGGAGACCCAGTACTTC
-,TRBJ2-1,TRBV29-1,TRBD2,CSVEDSLGLAFEQFF,TGCAGCGTTGAAGACTCATTAGGACTAGCGTTTGAGCAGTTCTTC
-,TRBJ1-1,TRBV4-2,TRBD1,CASSRELTGAEAFF,TGTGCCAGCAGCCGAGAGCTTACAGGGGCTGAAGCTTTCTTT
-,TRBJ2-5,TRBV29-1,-,CSAGPETQYF,TGCAGCGCCGGACCAGAGACCCAGTACTTC
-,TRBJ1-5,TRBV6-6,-,CASSPTAWDQPQHF,TGTGCCAGCAGTCCCACCGCGTGGGATCAGCCCCAGCATTTT
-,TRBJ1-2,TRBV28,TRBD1,CASSFRTSGTGRNGYTF,TGTGCCAGCAGTTTTAGGACGTCCGGGACAGGCCGAAATGGCTACACCTTC
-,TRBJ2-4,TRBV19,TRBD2,CASTDPGLAGSGNIQYF,TGTGCCAGTACCGATCCCGGACTAGCGGGATCCGGAAACATTCAGTACTTC
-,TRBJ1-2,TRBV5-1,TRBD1,CASSLDRAVEGYTF,TGCGCCAGCAGCTTAGACAGGGCGGTGGAGGGCTACACCTTC
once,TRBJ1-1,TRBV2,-,CASGEGQTEAFF,TGTGCCAGCGGAGAGGGGCAGACTGAAGCTTTCTTT